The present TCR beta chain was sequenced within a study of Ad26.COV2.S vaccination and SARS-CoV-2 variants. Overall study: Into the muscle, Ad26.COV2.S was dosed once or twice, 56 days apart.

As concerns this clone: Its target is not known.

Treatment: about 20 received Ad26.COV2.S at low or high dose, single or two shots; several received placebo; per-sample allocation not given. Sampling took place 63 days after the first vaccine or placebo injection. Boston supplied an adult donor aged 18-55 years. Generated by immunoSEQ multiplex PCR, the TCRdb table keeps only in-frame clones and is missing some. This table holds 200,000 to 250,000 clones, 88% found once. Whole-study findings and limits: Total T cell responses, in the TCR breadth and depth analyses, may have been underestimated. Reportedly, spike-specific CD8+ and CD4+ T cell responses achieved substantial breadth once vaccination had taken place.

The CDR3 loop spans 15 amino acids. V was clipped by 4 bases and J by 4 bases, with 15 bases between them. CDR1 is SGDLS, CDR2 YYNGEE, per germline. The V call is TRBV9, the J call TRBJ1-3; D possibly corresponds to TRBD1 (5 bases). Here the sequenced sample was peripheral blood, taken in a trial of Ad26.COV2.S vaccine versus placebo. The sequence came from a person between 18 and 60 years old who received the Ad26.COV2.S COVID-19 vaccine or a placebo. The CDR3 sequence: CASSPLRDSGNTIYF. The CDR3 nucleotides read TGTGCCAGCAGCCCCCTCAGAGACAGCGGAAACACCATATATTTT.